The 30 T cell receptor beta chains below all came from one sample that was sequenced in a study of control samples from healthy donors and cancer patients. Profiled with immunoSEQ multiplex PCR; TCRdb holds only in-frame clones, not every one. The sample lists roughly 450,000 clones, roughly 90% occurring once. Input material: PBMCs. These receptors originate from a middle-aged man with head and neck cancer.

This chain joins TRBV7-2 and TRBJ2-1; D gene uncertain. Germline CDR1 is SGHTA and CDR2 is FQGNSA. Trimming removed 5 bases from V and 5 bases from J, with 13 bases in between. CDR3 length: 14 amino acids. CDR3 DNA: TGTGCCAGCAGCCCCGGATTTGGACACAATGAGCAGTTCTTC. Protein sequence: CASSPGFGHNEQFF.

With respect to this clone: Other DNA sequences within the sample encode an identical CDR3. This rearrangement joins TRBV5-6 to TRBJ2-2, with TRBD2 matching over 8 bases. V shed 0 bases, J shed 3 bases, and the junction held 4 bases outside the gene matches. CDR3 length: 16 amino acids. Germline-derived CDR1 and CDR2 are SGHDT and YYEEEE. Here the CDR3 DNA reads TGTGCCAGCAGCTTGGGTCGGGAGGGCGACACCGGGGAGCTGTTTTTT. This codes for CASSLGREGDTGELFF.

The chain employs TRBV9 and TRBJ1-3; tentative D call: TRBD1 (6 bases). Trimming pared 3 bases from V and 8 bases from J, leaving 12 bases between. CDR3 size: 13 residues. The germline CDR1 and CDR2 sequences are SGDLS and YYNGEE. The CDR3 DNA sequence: TGTGCCAGCAGCGAACGGGGGGCCCACACCATATATTTT. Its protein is CASSERGAHTIYF.

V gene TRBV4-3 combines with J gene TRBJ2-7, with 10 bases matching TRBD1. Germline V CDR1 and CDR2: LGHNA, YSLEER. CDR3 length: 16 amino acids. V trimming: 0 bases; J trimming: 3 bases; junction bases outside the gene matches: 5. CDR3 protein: CASSQDQGQGYYEQYF. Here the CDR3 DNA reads TGCGCCAGCAGCCAAGATCAGGGACAGGGGTACTACGAGCAGTACTTC.

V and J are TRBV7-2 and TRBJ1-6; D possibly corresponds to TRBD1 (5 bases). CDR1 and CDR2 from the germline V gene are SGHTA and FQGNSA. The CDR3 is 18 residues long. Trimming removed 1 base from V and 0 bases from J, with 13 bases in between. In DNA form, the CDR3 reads TGTGCCAGCAGCTTAGTCCGGGACCGTAGCTCCTATAATTCACCCCTCCACTTT. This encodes CASSLVRDRSSYNSPLHF.

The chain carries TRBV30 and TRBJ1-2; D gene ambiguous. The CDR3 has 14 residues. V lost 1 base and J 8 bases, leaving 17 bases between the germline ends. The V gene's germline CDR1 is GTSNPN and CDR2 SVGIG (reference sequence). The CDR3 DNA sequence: TGTGCCTGGAGTGCGAACCTATACCTTGCAGGCTACACCTTC. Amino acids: CAWSANLYLAGYTF.

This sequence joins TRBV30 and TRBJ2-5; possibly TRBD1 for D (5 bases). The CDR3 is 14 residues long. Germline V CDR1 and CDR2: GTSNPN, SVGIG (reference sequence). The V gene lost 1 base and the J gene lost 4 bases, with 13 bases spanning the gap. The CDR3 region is CAWSGKARGETQYF. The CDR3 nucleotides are TGTGCCTGGAGTGGAAAGGCTAGGGGAGAGACCCAGTACTTC. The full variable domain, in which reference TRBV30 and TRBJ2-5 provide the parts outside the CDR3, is SQTIHQWPATLVQPVGSPLSLECTVEGTSNPNLYWYRQAAGRGLQLLFYSVGIGQISSEVPQNLSASRPQDRQFILSSKKLLLSDSGFYLCAWSGKARGETQYFGPGTRLLVL.

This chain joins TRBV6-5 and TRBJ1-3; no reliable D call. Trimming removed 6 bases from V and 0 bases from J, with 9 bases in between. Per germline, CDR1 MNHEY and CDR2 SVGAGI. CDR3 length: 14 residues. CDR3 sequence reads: CASRAGRSGNTIYF. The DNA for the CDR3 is TGTGCCAGCAGGGCAGGCCGCTCTGGAAACACCATATATTTT.

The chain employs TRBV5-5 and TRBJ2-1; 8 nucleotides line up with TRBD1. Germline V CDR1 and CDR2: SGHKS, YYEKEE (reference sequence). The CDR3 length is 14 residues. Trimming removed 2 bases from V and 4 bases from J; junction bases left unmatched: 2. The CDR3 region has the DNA TGTGCCAGCAGCTTCGGACAGGGATACAATGAGCAGTTCTTC. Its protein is CASSFGQGYNEQFF.

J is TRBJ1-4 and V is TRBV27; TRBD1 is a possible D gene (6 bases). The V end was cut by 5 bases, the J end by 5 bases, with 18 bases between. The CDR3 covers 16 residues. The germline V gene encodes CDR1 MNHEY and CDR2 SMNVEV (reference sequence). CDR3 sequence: CASSRSARQGNEKLFF. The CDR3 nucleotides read TGTGCCAGCAGTCGTTCGGCCCGTCAGGGGAATGAAAAACTGTTTTTT.

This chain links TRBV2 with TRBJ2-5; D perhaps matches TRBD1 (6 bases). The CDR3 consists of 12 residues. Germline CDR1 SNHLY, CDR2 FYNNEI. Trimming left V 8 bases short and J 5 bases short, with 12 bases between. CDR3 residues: CASGQRRETQYF. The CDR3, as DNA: TGTGCCAGCGGACAGAGGAGGGAGACCCAGTACTTC.

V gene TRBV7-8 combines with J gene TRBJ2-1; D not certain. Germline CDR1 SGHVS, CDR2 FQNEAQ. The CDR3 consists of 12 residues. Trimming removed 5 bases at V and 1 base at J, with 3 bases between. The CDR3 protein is CASSTSYNEQFF. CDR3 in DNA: TGTGCCAGCAGCACTTCCTACAATGAGCAGTTCTTC. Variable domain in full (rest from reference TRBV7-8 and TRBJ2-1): GAGVSQSPRYKVAKRGQDVALRCDPISGHVSLFWYQQALGQGPEFLTYFQNEAQLDKSGLPSDRFFAERPEGSVSTLKIQRTQQEDSAVYLCASSTSYNEQFFGPGTRLTVL.

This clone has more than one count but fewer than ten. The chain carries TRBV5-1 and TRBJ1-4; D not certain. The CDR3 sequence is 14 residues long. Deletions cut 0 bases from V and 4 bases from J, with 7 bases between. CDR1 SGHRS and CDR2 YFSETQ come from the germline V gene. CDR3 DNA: TGCGCCAGCAGCTTGGACGGTTATAATGAAAAACTGTTTTTT. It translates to CASSLDGYNEKLFF. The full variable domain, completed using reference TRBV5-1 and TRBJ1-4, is KAGVTQTPRYLIKTRGQQVTLSCSPISGHRSVSWYQQTPGQGLQFLFEYFSETQRNKGNFPGRFSGRQFSNSRSEMNVSTLELGDSALYLCASSLDGYNEKLFFGSGTQLSVL.

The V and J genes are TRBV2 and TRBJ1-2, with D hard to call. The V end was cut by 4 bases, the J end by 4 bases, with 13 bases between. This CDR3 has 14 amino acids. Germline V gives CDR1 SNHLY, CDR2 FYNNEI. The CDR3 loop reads CASSVRGGSYGYTF. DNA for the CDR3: TGTGCCAGCAGTGTACGTGGAGGGTCCTATGGCTACACCTTC.

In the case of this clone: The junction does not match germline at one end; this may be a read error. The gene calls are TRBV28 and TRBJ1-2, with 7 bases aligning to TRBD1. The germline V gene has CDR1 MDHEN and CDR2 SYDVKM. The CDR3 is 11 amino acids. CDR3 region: CASRVTGQDPF. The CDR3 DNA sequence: TGTGCCAGCAGGGTGACCGGACAGGATCCCTTC.

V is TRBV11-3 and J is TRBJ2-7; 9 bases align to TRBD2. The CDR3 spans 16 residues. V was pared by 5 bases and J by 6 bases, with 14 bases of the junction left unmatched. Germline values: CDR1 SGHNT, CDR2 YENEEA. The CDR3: CASSKGEAVAGAEQYF. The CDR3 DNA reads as TGTGCCAGCAGCAAAGGGGAGGCGGTAGCGGGAGCCGAGCAGTACTTC.

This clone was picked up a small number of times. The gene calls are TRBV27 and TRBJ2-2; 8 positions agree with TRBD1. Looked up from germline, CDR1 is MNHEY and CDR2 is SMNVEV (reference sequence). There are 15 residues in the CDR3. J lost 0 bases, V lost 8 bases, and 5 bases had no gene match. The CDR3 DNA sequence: TGTGCCAGCGGGGTGACAGGGGCGAACACCGGGGAGCTGTTTTTT. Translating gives CASGVTGANTGELFF.

CDR3 region: CASNEGRANYGYTF. CDR3 bases: TGTGCCAGCAATGAAGGGAGAGCTAACTATGGCTACACCTTC. This rearrangement joins TRBV28 to TRBJ1-2; D is undetermined. The V gene's germline CDR1 is MDHEN and CDR2 SYDVKM. This CDR3 contains 14 residues. The V end lost 7 bases, the J end lost 0 bases, and 12 bases lay between the germline ends.

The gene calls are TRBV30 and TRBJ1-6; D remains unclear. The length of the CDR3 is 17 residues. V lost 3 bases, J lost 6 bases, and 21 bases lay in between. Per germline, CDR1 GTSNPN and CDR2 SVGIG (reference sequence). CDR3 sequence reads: CAWRGGKTGKVNSPLHF. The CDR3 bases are TGTGCCTGGAGGGGCGGTAAGACCGGGAAGGTTAATTCACCCCTCCACTTT.

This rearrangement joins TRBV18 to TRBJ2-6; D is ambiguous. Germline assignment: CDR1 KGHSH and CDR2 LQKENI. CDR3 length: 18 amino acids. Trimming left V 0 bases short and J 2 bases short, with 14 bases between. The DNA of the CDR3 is TGTGCCAGCTCACCACCCGGCAGCCCTTTCCCTGGGGCCAACGTCCTGACTTTC. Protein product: CASSPPGSPFPGANVLTF. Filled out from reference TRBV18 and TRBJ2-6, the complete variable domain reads NAGVMQNPRHLVRRRGQEARLRCSPMKGHSHVYWYRQLPEEGLKFMVYLQKENIIDESGMPKERFSAEFPKEGPSILRIQQVVRGDSAAYFCASSPPGSPFPGANVLTFGAGSRLTVL.

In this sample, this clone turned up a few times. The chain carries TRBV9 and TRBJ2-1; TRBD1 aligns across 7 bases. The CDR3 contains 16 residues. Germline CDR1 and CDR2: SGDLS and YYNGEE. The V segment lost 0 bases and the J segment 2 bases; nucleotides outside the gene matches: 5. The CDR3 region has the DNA TGTGCCAGCAGCGTAGCAGGGCAGGGGGCCTACAATGAGCAGTTCTTC. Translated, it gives CASSVAGQGAYNEQFF.

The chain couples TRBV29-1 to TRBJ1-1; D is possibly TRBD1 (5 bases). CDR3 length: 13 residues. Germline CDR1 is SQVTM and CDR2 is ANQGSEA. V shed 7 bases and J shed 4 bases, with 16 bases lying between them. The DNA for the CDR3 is TGCAGCGGGAGACAAGGGGTAGGCACTGAAGCTTTCTTT. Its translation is CSGRQGVGTEAFF. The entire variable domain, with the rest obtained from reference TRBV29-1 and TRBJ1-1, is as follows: SAVISQKPSRDICQRGTSLTIQCQVDSQVTMMFWYRQQPGQSLTLIATANQGSEATYESGFVIDKFPISRPNLTFSTLTVSNMSPEDSSIYLCSGRQGVGTEAFFGQGTRLTVV.

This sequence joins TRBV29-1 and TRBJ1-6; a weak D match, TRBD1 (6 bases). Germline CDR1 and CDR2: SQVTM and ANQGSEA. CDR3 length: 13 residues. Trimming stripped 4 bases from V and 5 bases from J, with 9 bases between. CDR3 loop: CSVGAGDNSPLHF. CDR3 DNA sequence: TGCAGCGTTGGGGCAGGGGATAATTCACCCCTCCACTTT. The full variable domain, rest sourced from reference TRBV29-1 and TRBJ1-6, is SAVISQKPSRDICQRGTSLTIQCQVDSQVTMMFWYRQQPGQSLTLIATANQGSEATYESGFVIDKFPISRPNLTFSTLTVSNMSPEDSSIYLCSVGAGDNSPLHFGNGTRLTVT.

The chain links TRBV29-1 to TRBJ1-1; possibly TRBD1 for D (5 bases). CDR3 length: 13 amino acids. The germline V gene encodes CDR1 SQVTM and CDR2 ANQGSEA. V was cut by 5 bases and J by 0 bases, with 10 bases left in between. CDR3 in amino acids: CSVSGRMNTEAFF. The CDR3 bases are TGCAGCGTTTCAGGGCGGATGAACACTGAAGCTTTCTTT.

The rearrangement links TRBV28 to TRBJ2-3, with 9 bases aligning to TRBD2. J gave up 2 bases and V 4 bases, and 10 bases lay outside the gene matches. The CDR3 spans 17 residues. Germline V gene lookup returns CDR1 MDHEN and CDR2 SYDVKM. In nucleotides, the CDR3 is TGTGCCAGCAGTTCCATTCGACTAGCGGTTTACACAGATACGCAGTATTTT. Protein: CASSSIRLAVYTDTQYF.

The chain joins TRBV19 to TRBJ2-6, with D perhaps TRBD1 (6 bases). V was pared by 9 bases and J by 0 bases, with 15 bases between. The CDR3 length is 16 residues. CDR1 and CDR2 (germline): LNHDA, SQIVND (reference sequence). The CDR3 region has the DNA TGTGCCAGCGACAGGAGCCGTCGCTCTGGGGCCAACGTCCTGACTTTC. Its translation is CASDRSRRSGANVLTF.

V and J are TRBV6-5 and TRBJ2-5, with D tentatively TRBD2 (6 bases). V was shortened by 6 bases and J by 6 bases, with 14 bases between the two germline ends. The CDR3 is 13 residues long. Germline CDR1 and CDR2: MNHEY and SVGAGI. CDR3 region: CASRPRDLQTQYF. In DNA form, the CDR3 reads TGTGCCAGCAGACCGCGGGATTTACAGACCCAGTACTTC.

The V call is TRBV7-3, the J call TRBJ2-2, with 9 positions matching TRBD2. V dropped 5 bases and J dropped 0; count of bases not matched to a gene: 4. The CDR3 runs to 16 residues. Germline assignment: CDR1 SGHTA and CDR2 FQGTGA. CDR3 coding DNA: TGTGCCAGCAGCCCCGGGACTAGCCCGAACACCGGGGAGCTGTTTTTT. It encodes CASSPGTSPNTGELFF.

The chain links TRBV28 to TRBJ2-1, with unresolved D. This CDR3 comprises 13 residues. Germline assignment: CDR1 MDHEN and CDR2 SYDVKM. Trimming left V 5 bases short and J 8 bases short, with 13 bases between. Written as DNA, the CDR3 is TGTGCCAGCAGTCCCACGGGTAGGGATGAGCAGTTCTTC. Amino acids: CASSPTGRDEQFF.

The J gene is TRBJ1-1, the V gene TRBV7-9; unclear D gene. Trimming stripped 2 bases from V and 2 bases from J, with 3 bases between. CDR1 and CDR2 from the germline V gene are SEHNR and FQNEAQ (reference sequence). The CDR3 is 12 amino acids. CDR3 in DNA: TGTGCCAGCAGCTTATCCAACACTGAAGCTTTCTTT. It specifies CASSLSNTEAFF.